The 31 T cell receptor beta chains listed next were all sequenced from one sample in a study of blood T cells in healthy people across ages. Combining a sample-barcoded 5' primer with a J-beta primer mix, a second PCR ran for roughly 7 to 12 cycles. TCRdb fed the 5' RACE reads into MiXCR, producing one record per CDR3 protein. The sample lists 1.5 million or so distinct CDR3 sequences; around two fifths were seen once. Specimen: blood. These receptors were taken from a woman aged 18-29 years in good health.

The V gene is TRBV6-4, the J gene TRBJ2-3; 7 bases match TRBD2. The CDR3 sequence is 14 residues long. J gave up 1 base and V 10 bases, and 8 bases lay outside the gene matches. The germline V gene encodes CDR1 MRHNA and CDR2 SNTAGT. CDR3 region: CATAPSGGTDTQYF. In DNA, the CDR3 is TGTGCCACCGCCCCGAGCGGGGGCACAGATACGCAGTATTTT.

The genes are TRBV15 and TRBJ2-4, with 7 bases identical to TRBD1. This CDR3 has 15 residues. Germline CDR1 LNHNV, CDR2 YYDKDF (reference sequence). The V gene end was trimmed by 3 bases and the J gene end by 8 bases; junction bases not matched to a gene: 10. The CDR3 spells CATSSKTGDGDIQYF. CDR3 bases: TGTGCCACCAGCAGCAAAACAGGGGATGGAGACATTCAGTACTTC.

This chain links TRBV7-2 with TRBJ1-5, with D possibly being TRBD1 (5 bases). This CDR3 contains 15 residues. CDR1 is SGHTA and CDR2 is FQGNSA in the germline V gene. V lost 5 bases, J lost 0 bases, and 11 bases lay in between. CDR3 nucleotide sequence: TGTGCCAGCAGCGATAGGGGCCATAGCAATCAGCCCCAGCATTTT. It specifies CASSDRGHSNQPQHF.

This chain joins TRBV11-2 and TRBJ1-2; D uncertain. V was pared by 1 base and J by 5 bases, with 17 bases between. Germline V gene lookup returns CDR1 SGHAT and CDR2 FQNNGV. This CDR3 comprises 16 residues. The CDR3 sequence is CASSLVAAGKRYGYTF. The CDR3 nucleotides are TGTGCCAGCAGCTTAGTGGCGGCGGGGAAGAGGTATGGCTACACCTTC.

The gene calls are TRBV7-6 and TRBJ2-1, with 7 bases identical to TRBD1. Germline loops: CDR1 SGHVS, CDR2 FNYEAQ. This CDR3 spans 13 amino acids. J gave up 10 bases and V 6 bases, and 9 bases lay outside the gene matches. The CDR3 loop reads CASREDRAWEQFF. CDR3 coding DNA: TGTGCCAGCAGGGAAGACAGGGCTTGGGAGCAGTTCTTC.

The chain has TRBV7-6 and TRBJ2-7, with 7 bases identical to TRBD2. There are 17 residues in the CDR3. CDR1 is SGHVS, CDR2 FNYEAQ, per germline. With 0 bases clipped from V and 2 bases from J, the junction kept 10 bases outside the gene matches. The CDR3 protein is CASSLAPPGGGPYEQYF. The CDR3 coding sequence is TGTGCCAGCAGCTTAGCTCCACCGGGGGGAGGTCCCTACGAGCAGTACTTC.

The V gene is TRBV30, the J gene TRBJ2-3; D is perhaps TRBD2 (5 bases). V was pared by 2 bases and J by 4 bases, with 22 bases between. The CDR3 extends over 17 amino acids. CDR1 and CDR2 from the germline V gene are GTSNPN and SVGIG (reference sequence). The CDR3 DNA follows: TGTGCCTGGAGTACGTCCGGGGTCCAGATTGGGGCAGATACGCAGTATTTT. Its protein is CAWSTSGVQIGADTQYF. The complete variable domain, with remaining parts taken from reference TRBV30 and TRBJ2-3, reads SQTIHQWPATLVQPVGSPLSLECTVEGTSNPNLYWYRQAAGRGLQLLFYSVGIGQISSEVPQNLSASRPQDRQFILSSKKLLLSDSGFYLCAWSTSGVQIGADTQYFGPGTRLTVL.

This clonotype was seen more than once but under ten times. The CDR3 sequence is CASSQDRVDTF. As DNA, the CDR3 is TGTGCCAGCAGCCAGGACAGGGTCGACACCTTC. The rearrangement joins TRBV5-5 to TRBJ1-2, with 8 bases fitting TRBD1. The V gene's germline CDR1 is SGHKS and CDR2 YYEKEE (reference sequence). V lost 4 bases to trimming and J lost 12 bases; unmatched junction nucleotides: 5. The CDR3 extends over 11 amino acids.

This clonotype has more than one count but fewer than ten. This chain links TRBV27 with TRBJ1-1, with no clear D. Germline CDR1 and CDR2: MNHEY and SMNVEV (reference sequence). The CDR3 is 13 amino acids. The V end was cut by 7 bases, the J end by 3 bases, with 12 bases between. CDR3 sequence reads: CASINNQDTEAFF. CDR3 nucleotides: TGTGCCAGCATTAATAATCAGGACACTGAAGCTTTCTTT.

Comments on this clonotype: One end of the junction is discordant with germline, which a read error may explain. The rearrangement uses TRBV9 and TRBJ2-3; D might be TRBD2 (6 bases). CDR1 is SGDLS and CDR2 is YYNGEE in the germline V gene. There are 13 residues in the CDR3. In DNA form, the CDR3 reads TGTGCCAGTCGGGAGTCTAGCACATATACGCAGTATTTT. Protein sequence: CASRESSTYTQYF. The full variable domain, with the rest looked up from reference TRBV9 and TRBJ2-3, is DSGVTQTPKHLITATGQRVTLRCSPRSGDLSVYWYQQSLDQGLQFLIQYYNGEERAKGNILERFSAQQFPDLHSELNLSSLELGDSALYFCASRESSTYTQYFGPGTRLTVL.

The rearrangement joins TRBV30 to TRBJ2-1; D is unclear. Germline loops: CDR1 GTSNPN, CDR2 SVGIG (reference sequence). This CDR3 has 10 residues. Trimming stripped 6 bases from V and 8 bases from J, with 8 bases between. The CDR3 region has the DNA TGTGCCTGCCATAGGGATGAGCAGTTCTTC. Translated, it gives CACHRDEQFF.

This chain connects TRBV24-1 to TRBJ2-3; D tentatively reads TRBD1 or TRBD2 (5 bases each). The CDR3 runs to 20 residues. Trimming pared 5 bases from V and 5 bases from J, leaving 31 bases between. Germline assignment: CDR1 KGHDR and CDR2 SFDVKD. The CDR3 DNA follows: TGTGCCACCAGTGCCCGTTCCCCGGGACCAGCAGGGCACCCCGTAGATACGCAGTATTTT. It yields the protein CATSARSPGPAGHPVDTQYF.

This clonotype has a handful of counts. V gene TRBV29-1 combines with J gene TRBJ2-2, with unresolved D. The V end was cut by 6 bases, the J end by 5 bases, with 16 bases between. Germline-derived CDR1 and CDR2 are SQVTM and ANQGSEA. The CDR3 is 14 amino acids. CDR3 nucleotide sequence: TGCAGCGTCGGTCAAGGGTTGGGAACCGGGGAGCTGTTTTTT. Its translation: CSVGQGLGTGELFF.

The chain carries TRBV24-1 and TRBJ2-5, with 8 bases matching TRBD1. Germline V lookup: CDR1 KGHDR, CDR2 SFDVKD. Trimming took 7 bases from V and 11 from J; bases not matched to a gene: 17. This CDR3 has 15 residues. CDR3 DNA sequence: TGTGCCACCAGCGCCCGGGACAGGATAAACAATGAGCAGTACTTC. Its protein product is CATSARDRINNEQYF.

The V gene is TRBV5-5, the J gene TRBJ1-3; TRBD1 might be the D (5 bases). The CDR3 covers 16 residues. Per germline, CDR1 SGHKS and CDR2 YYEKEE (reference sequence). V dropped 4 bases and J dropped 0 bases, with 14 bases sitting between them. CDR3 bases: TGTGCCAGCAGCCCCGAGGGACGGATCTCTGGAAACACCATATATTTT. It codes for CASSPEGRISGNTIYF.

The rearrangement uses TRBV6-6 and TRBJ2-3, with 10 bases aligning to TRBD2. This CDR3 has 15 amino acids. J lost 4 bases, V lost 7 bases, and 8 bases had no gene match. Germline CDR1 is MNHNY and CDR2 is SVGAGI (reference sequence). CDR3 sequence reads: CASTHAAGGADTQYF. Here the CDR3 DNA reads TGTGCCAGCACACACGCAGCGGGGGGGGCAGATACGCAGTATTTT.

The genes are TRBV2 and TRBJ2-1, with TRBD2 matching over 8 bases. Germline trimming cut 6 bases from V and 1 base from J; bases unmatched to any gene: 8. This CDR3 has 16 residues. Germline V lookup: CDR1 SNHLY, CDR2 FYNNEI. The chain's CDR3 is CASSPGGAASYNEQFF. The CDR3 coding sequence is TGTGCCAGCAGCCCGGGGGGGGCAGCATCCTACAATGAGCAGTTCTTC.

The chain recombines TRBV24-1 with TRBJ2-1; D is possibly TRBD2 (6 bases). CDR1 KGHDR and CDR2 SFDVKD come from the germline V gene. This CDR3 has 17 amino acids. V shed 0 bases and J shed 0 bases, with 11 bases lying between them. The CDR3 spells CATSDLSGASSYNEQFF. CDR3 coding DNA: TGTGCCACCAGTGATTTGTCGGGAGCTAGCTCCTACAATGAGCAGTTCTTC.

The rearrangement links TRBV11-1 to TRBJ2-3; the D gene is possibly TRBD2 (6 bases). V shed 0 bases and J shed 2 bases, with 27 bases lying between them. CDR3 length: 21 amino acids. Per germline, CDR1 SGHAT and CDR2 FQDESV (reference sequence). The CDR3 is CASSLALKRPYLAQITDTQYF. CDR3 in DNA: TGTGCCAGCAGCTTAGCCCTGAAGCGACCATACCTAGCGCAGATCACAGATACGCAGTATTTT.

V is TRBV7-2 and J is TRBJ2-1; D is undetermined. The DNA end is more similar to TRBJ2-7, so the J call may be wrong. The CDR3 spans 15 residues. Germline lookup yields CDR1 SGHTA and CDR2 FQGNSA. This chain's CDR3 is CASGIWASSYNEQYF. The CDR3 nucleotides read TGTGCCAGCGGGATCTGGGCCAGCTCCTACAATGAGCAGTACTTC.

This clonotype was observed a single time. The chain recombines TRBV30 with TRBJ1-3; TRBD1 is a possible D gene (5 bases). The germline gives CDR1 GTSNPN, CDR2 SVGIG (reference sequence). The CDR3 has 14 residues. V lost 5 bases, J lost 0 bases, and 11 bases lay in between. The CDR3 sequence: CAWEDGTSGNTIYF. In DNA form, the CDR3 reads TGTGCCTGGGAAGACGGGACCTCTGGAAACACCATATATTTT.

At least ten counts were recorded for this clonotype. The J gene is TRBJ2-4, the V gene TRBV6-1; D gene uncertain. Trimming removed 2 bases from V and 0 bases from J, with 2 bases in between. The length of the CDR3 is 13 residues. Looked up from germline, CDR1 is MNHNS and CDR2 is SASEGT. CDR3 DNA sequence: TGTGCCAGCAGTGAATTAGCCAAAAACATTCAGTACTTC. It specifies CASSELAKNIQYF.

This chain links TRBV10-2 with TRBJ1-1, with D perhaps TRBD1 (5 bases). Trimming shortened V by 10 bases and J by 1 base, and 13 bases separated the two germline ends. This CDR3 comprises 13 residues. The germline CDR1 and CDR2 sequences are WSHSY and SAAADI. The CDR3: CAIQDKRNTEAFF. DNA of the CDR3: TGCGCCATCCAGGACAAAAGGAACACTGAAGCTTTCTTT.

In this sample, this clonotype turned up a few times. V and J are TRBV7-9 and TRBJ2-1; 7 nucleotides agree with TRBD1. J was trimmed by 10 bases and V by 5 bases; bases with no gene match: 8. The CDR3 loop spans 13 amino acids. Germline assignment: CDR1 SEHNR and CDR2 FQNEAQ (reference sequence). The CDR3 region is CASSARQGGEQFF. The DNA for the CDR3 is TGTGCCAGCAGCGCTAGACAGGGTGGGGAGCAGTTCTTC.

The chain is built from TRBV9 and TRBJ2-3, with 16 bases aligning to TRBD2. The CDR3 length is 16 residues. V lost 2 bases, J lost 4 bases, and 1 base stayed unmatched. Germline V gene data show CDR1 as SGDLS and CDR2 as YYNGEE. The CDR3 nucleotides read TGTGCCAGCAGCGTGGGGACTAGCGGGAGGGCAGATACGCAGTATTTT. Its protein product is CASSVGTSGRADTQYF. Full variable domain (rest looked up from reference TRBV9 and TRBJ2-3): DSGVTQTPKHLITATGQRVTLRCSPRSGDLSVYWYQQSLDQGLQFLIQYYNGEERAKGNILERFSAQQFPDLHSELNLSSLELGDSALYFCASSVGTSGRADTQYFGPGTRLTVL.

V usage is TRBV20-1 and J usage is TRBJ2-7; D is undetermined. CDR1 and CDR2 (germline): DFQATT, SNEGSKA (reference sequence). The CDR3 spans 11 residues. V was cut by 3 bases and J by 4 bases, with 7 bases left in between. CDR3 protein: CSASALYEQYF. The CDR3 DNA reads TGCAGTGCTAGTGCTTTATACGAGCAGTACTTC.

This clonotype came up a few times. The gene calls are TRBV6-5 and TRBJ1-1; the D is unclear. The CDR3 has 11 amino acids. The V gene's germline CDR1 is MNHEY and CDR2 SVGAGI. Trimming took 0 bases from V and 8 from J, leaving 4 bases between them. The CDR3 DNA reads TGTGCCAGCAGTTACTCACAGGAAGCTTTCTTT. Its translation is CASSYSQEAFF.

J is TRBJ2-5 and V is TRBV20-1; TRBD2 aligns across 9 bases. The last part of the DNA fits TRBJ2-7 better; the J call may be wrong. CDR3 size: 14 residues. CDR1 DFQATT and CDR2 SNEGSKA come from the germline V gene (reference sequence). In DNA form, the CDR3 reads TGCAGTGCTAGCGGCGGGAGGGCCCCCTACGAGCAGTACTTC. Translating gives CSASGGRAPYEQYF.

This chain links TRBV6-5 with TRBJ2-3, with 12 bases matching TRBD2. J gave up 8 bases and V 0 bases, and 6 bases lay outside the gene matches. This CDR3 comprises 16 residues. The germline V gene encodes CDR1 MNHEY and CDR2 SVGAGI. The CDR3 reads CASSYSLAGGPGTQYF. CDR3 sequence (DNA): TGTGCCAGCAGTTACTCCCTAGCGGGAGGGCCGGGTACGCAGTATTTT.

V usage is TRBV7-6 and J usage is TRBJ2-1; a possible D gene is TRBD1 (8 bases). Germline CDR1 reads SGHVS; CDR2 reads FNYEAQ. The CDR3 is made up of 15 amino acids. Trimming removed 7 bases at V and 1 base at J, with 14 bases between. The CDR3 DNA sequence: TGTGCCAGCAACCAACAGGGGGGGTCCTACAATGAGCAGTTCTTC. Its translation is CASNQQGGSYNEQFF.

This chain joins TRBV6-1 and TRBJ2-4, with 7 bases aligning to TRBD1. The germline V gene has CDR1 MNHNS and CDR2 SASEGT. V gave up 7 bases and J gave up 13 bases; unmatched junction bases: 16. This CDR3 region has 14 residues. CDR3 in amino acids: CASNQQGTSGEQYF. CDR3 DNA sequence: TGTGCCAGCAACCAACAGGGGACCTCAGGTGAGCAGTACTTC.